This T cell receptor beta chain was observed in a study of T cell changes during pregnancy in multiple sclerosis. The CDR3 consists of 11 residues. CDR1 and CDR2 (germline): LNHDA, SQIVND (reference sequence). V lost 5 bases, J lost 9 bases, and 10 bases lay in between. Method: immunoSEQ multiplex PCR; TCRdb's copy keeps in-frame clones and lacks some. The sample includes some 38,000 clones, around nine tenths of them seen just once. This TCR came from a female donor in good health, enrolled as a control in a pregnancy study. This chain links TRBV19 with TRBJ2-5; D is possibly TRBD2 (6 bases). The source was CD4+ T cells from peripheral blood mononuclear cells, collected after pregnancy. The chain's CDR3 is CASSVGGSQYF. The CDR3 DNA reads TGTGCCAGTAGTGTCGGGGGTTCCCAGTACTTC.